The 31 T cell receptor beta chains below all came from one sample that was sequenced in a study of cytomegalovirus exposure and HLA in healthy donors. Primers for the PCR totalled 60 Vbeta and 13 Jbeta. Generated by immunoSEQ multiplex PCR, the TCRdb table keeps only in-frame clones and is missing some. This sample has about 160,000 clones; roughly 80% occur once, and the top ten carry about 0.76%. The specimen sequenced was PBMCs. All receptors come from a woman aged 18-35 years in good health and CMV-seronegative.

This clone was observed a single time. The V and J genes are TRBV5-1 and TRBJ2-1; D is undetermined. The V end lost 4 bases, the J end lost 0 bases, and 11 bases lay between the germline ends. Germline CDR1 reads SGHRS; CDR2 reads YFSETQ. This CDR3 is 15 amino acids long. CDR3 sequence reads: CASSPLVSSYNEQFF. The CDR3 DNA follows: TGCGCCAGCAGCCCCCTAGTCAGCTCCTACAATGAGCAGTTCTTC. The whole variable domain, filled in from reference TRBV5-1 and TRBJ2-1, reads KAGVTQTPRYLIKTRGQQVTLSCSPISGHRSVSWYQQTPGQGLQFLFEYFSETQRNKGNFPGRFSGRQFSNSRSEMNVSTLELGDSALYLCASSPLVSSYNEQFFGPGTRLTVL.

As regards this clone: Within the sample, other DNA sequences also encode this same CDR3. The chain joins TRBV7-2 to TRBJ2-3, with 10 bases fitting TRBD2. Germline assignment: CDR1 SGHTA and CDR2 FQGNSA. Trimming cost V 1 base and J 4 bases; bases outside gene matches: 2. The CDR3 is 15 residues long. The CDR3: CASSLVAGGSDTQYF. The CDR3, as DNA: TGTGCCAGCAGCTTAGTAGCGGGAGGCTCAGATACGCAGTATTTT.

This chain joins TRBV9 and TRBJ2-5; D not certain. Germline lookup yields CDR1 SGDLS and CDR2 YYNGEE. V shed 7 bases and J shed 2 bases, with 12 bases lying between them. The CDR3 has 13 amino acids. DNA for the CDR3: TGTGCCAGCGGCCGCGGAGAGCAAGAGACCCAGTACTTC. Encoded protein: CASGRGEQETQYF.

CDR3 sequence: CASSFGGWGSYNEQFF. DNA of the CDR3: TGTGCCAGCAGTTTCGGGGGGTGGGGCTCCTACAATGAGCAGTTCTTC. The chain has TRBV27 and TRBJ2-1; 7 positions match TRBD2. Germline lookup yields CDR1 MNHEY and CDR2 SMNVEV (reference sequence). The junction had 5 bases not matched to a gene; V was cut back by 3 bases and J by 0 bases. The CDR3 contains 16 residues.

The V gene is TRBV5-1, the J gene TRBJ1-2; 8 bases line up with TRBD1. In germline, CDR1 is SGHRS, CDR2 YFSETQ. CDR3 length: 15 amino acids. V lost 2 bases and J lost 2; bases outside the gene matches: 5. Here the CDR3 DNA reads TGCGCCAGCAGCTTCGGGACAGGCAGCAACTATGGCTACACCTTC. Its protein is CASSFGTGSNYGYTF. The full variable domain, completed using reference TRBV5-1 and TRBJ1-2, is KAGVTQTPRYLIKTRGQQVTLSCSPISGHRSVSWYQQTPGQGLQFLFEYFSETQRNKGNFPGRFSGRQFSNSRSEMNVSTLELGDSALYLCASSFGTGSNYGYTFGSGTRLTVV.

This clone was observed a single time. The chain uses TRBV5-5 and TRBJ2-7, with D perhaps matching TRBD2 (5 bases). Germline loops: CDR1 SGHKS, CDR2 YYEKEE (reference sequence). CDR3 size: 15 residues. With 1 base removed from V and 3 bases from J, the gap between germline ends came to 14 bases. The CDR3 protein is CASSLLPGLHYEQYF. The CDR3 coding sequence is TGTGCCAGCAGCTTGCTCCCCGGACTTCACTACGAGCAGTACTTC.

The V gene is TRBV29-1, the J gene TRBJ2-1, with TRBD2 as a possible D gene (5 bases). There are 15 residues in the CDR3. V was cut by 6 bases and J by 0 bases, with 15 bases left in between. CDR1 is SQVTM, CDR2 ANQGSEA, per germline. In DNA form, the CDR3 reads TGCAGCGTAACTGATACGGGGAGCTCCTACAATGAGCAGTTCTTC. The encoded protein is CSVTDTGSSYNEQFF.

The chain is built from TRBV5-1 and TRBJ2-3; D gene uncertain. This CDR3 comprises 14 residues. CDR1 is SGHRS, CDR2 YFSETQ, per germline. Trimming removed 4 bases from V and 1 base from J, with 10 bases in between. CDR3 nucleotides: TGCGCCAGCAGCGGCGGCGGAGGCACAGATACGCAGTATTTT. Translation gives CASSGGGGTDTQYF. The entire variable domain, with the rest obtained from reference TRBV5-1 and TRBJ2-3, is as follows: KAGVTQTPRYLIKTRGQQVTLSCSPISGHRSVSWYQQTPGQGLQFLFEYFSETQRNKGNFPGRFSGRQFSNSRSEMNVSTLELGDSALYLCASSGGGGTDTQYFGPGTRLTVL.

CDR3 nucleotide sequence: TGTGCCAGTACTGAGGCCATCACCCACAATGAGCAGTTCTTC. Translated, it gives CASTEAITHNEQFF. The V gene is TRBV28, the J gene TRBJ2-1; no reliable D call. The V gene's germline CDR1 is MDHEN and CDR2 SYDVKM. V lost 9 bases to trimming and J lost 5 bases, with 17 bases between them. There are 14 residues in the CDR3.

CDR3 DNA sequence: TGTGCCAGCAGTCGACAGGGCGCCCTGAGGGCCCTCCACTTT. This encodes CASSRQGALRALHF. This rearrangement joins TRBV6-5 to TRBJ1-6, with 7 bases identical to TRBD1. The CDR3 has 14 amino acids. J lost 14 bases, V lost 5 bases, and 12 bases had no gene match. CDR1 MNHEY and CDR2 SVGAGI come from the germline V gene.

The V call is TRBV28, the J call TRBJ2-7; 11 bases map to TRBD1. Germline loops: CDR1 MDHEN, CDR2 SYDVKM. The V segment lost 7 bases and the J segment 0 bases; nucleotides outside the gene matches: 5. The CDR3 contains 15 residues. The CDR3 nucleotides are TGTGCCAGCACCACCGGGACAGGGGGCTCCTACGAGCAGTACTTC. Translated: CASTTGTGGSYEQYF. Complete variable domain (other parts from reference TRBV28 and TRBJ2-7): DVKVTQSSRYLVKRTGEKVFLECVQDMDHENMFWYRQDPGLGLRLIYFSYDVKMKEKGDIPEGYSVSREKKERFSLILESASTNQTSMYLCASTTGTGGSYEQYFGPGTRLTVT.

This chain joins TRBV7-2 and TRBJ1-5, with 7 bases lining up with TRBD1. This CDR3 spans 13 amino acids. With V trimmed by 10 bases and J by 0 bases, 3 bases remained unmatched. CDR1 is SGHTA, CDR2 FQGNSA, per germline. DNA of the CDR3: TGTGCCACCACAGGGGATAGCAATCAGCCCCAGCATTTT. Translation gives CATTGDSNQPQHF.

This clone has more than one count but fewer than ten. This chain links TRBV4-1 with TRBJ1-2; weak D call: TRBD1 (6 bases). Trimming stripped 3 bases from V and 5 bases from J, with 13 bases between. The CDR3 is made up of 14 amino acids. Germline V lookup: CDR1 MGHRA, CDR2 YSYEKL. DNA of the CDR3: TGCGCCAGCAGCCACGACAGGCTAGGATATGGCTACACCTTC. This gives the protein CASSHDRLGYGYTF.

The genes are TRBV6-1 and TRBJ2-3, with no clear D. CDR3 size: 14 residues. Deletions cut 3 bases from V and 1 base from J, with 8 bases between. The germline gives CDR1 MNHNS, CDR2 SASEGT. In DNA, the CDR3 is TGTGCCAGCAGTGAGCTAGTTGGCACAGATACGCAGTATTTT. Protein: CASSELVGTDTQYF.

The gene calls are TRBV4-1 and TRBJ2-1, with TRBD1 identical over 8 bases. V lost 4 bases, J lost 1 base, and 18 bases stayed unmatched. This CDR3 is 20 amino acids long. Germline V gene lookup returns CDR1 MGHRA and CDR2 YSYEKL. The CDR3 DNA sequence: TGCGCCAGCAGCCTCCGCCTCCCCCCGCAGGGGGCGGCATCCTACAATGAGCAGTTCTTC. This gives the protein CASSLRLPPQGAASYNEQFF.

This chain uses TRBV4-3 with TRBJ2-5, with D perhaps TRBD1 (6 bases). The germline gives CDR1 LGHNA, CDR2 YSLEER. This CDR3 is built from 15 residues. The V and J ends lost 1 base and 0 bases respectively, with 9 bases between them. The CDR3 DNA is TGCGCCAGCAGCCAAGGCAGGGGTGACCAAGAGACCCAGTACTTC. Amino acid sequence: CASSQGRGDQETQYF.

Only a few counts were recorded for this clone. J is TRBJ2-3 and V is TRBV25-1; D is unresolved. Trimming left V 3 bases short and J 2 bases short, with 12 bases between. This CDR3 spans 15 amino acids. Germline V CDR1 and CDR2: MGHDK, SYGVNS. The CDR3: CASSDPGGSTDTQYF. Written as DNA, the CDR3 is TGTGCCAGCAGTGATCCTGGCGGATCCACAGATACGCAGTATTTT.

The V gene is TRBV4-2, the J gene TRBJ1-5; D is possibly TRBD1 (5 bases). Germline values: CDR1 LGHNA, CDR2 YNFKEQ. There are 17 residues in the CDR3. The V and J ends lost 0 bases and 7 bases respectively, with 19 bases between them. This CDR3 reads CASSQDLVGARWQPQHF. In nucleotides, the CDR3 is TGTGCCAGCAGCCAAGATTTGGTAGGGGCTCGGTGGCAGCCCCAGCATTTT.

The chain is built from TRBV6-5 and TRBJ1-4; D possibly corresponds to TRBD1 (6 bases). The V gene's germline CDR1 is MNHEY and CDR2 SVGAGI. Between the trimmed V and J ends, which lost 7 bases and 13 bases, there was a span of 25 bases. The CDR3 length is 15 residues. The CDR3 loop reads CASILVGETGIGLFF. The CDR3 region has the DNA TGTGCCAGCATTTTAGTGGGGGAGACAGGTATCGGACTGTTTTTT.

The J gene is TRBJ1-5, the V gene TRBV11-2, with D unclear. CDR3 size: 13 residues. V was shortened by 0 bases and J by 5 bases, with 5 bases between the two germline ends. Germline V gene sequence: CDR1 SGHAT, CDR2 FQNNGV. Here the CDR3 DNA reads TGTGCCAGCAGCTTAGATGGAGATCAGCCCCAGCATTTT. Protein sequence: CASSLDGDQPQHF.

As to this clone: An end of the junction differs from the germline gene, which may be a read error. This chain uses TRBV18 with TRBJ2-7; tentatively, D is TRBD1 (6 bases). Germline lookup yields CDR1 KGHSH and CDR2 LQKENI. There are 14 residues in the CDR3. CDR3 bases: TGTGCCAGCTCCCCACAGGGACACTCCTACGAGCAGTACTTC. Protein: CASSPQGHSYEQYF.

The chain recombines TRBV4-1 with TRBJ2-5; D may be TRBD2 (5 bases). There are 18 residues in the CDR3. Deletions cut 0 bases from V and 0 bases from J, with 17 bases between. The V gene's germline CDR1 is MGHRA and CDR2 YSYEKL. The CDR3 coding sequence is TGCGCCAGCAGCCAAGACCCCCGGGTGGACGGGAACCAAGAGACCCAGTACTTC. Its protein product is CASSQDPRVDGNQETQYF.

The chain has TRBV30 and TRBJ1-2, with 9 bases aligning to TRBD1. After removal of 4 bases from V and 6 bases from J, the junction contained 6 bases not matched to a gene. Germline-derived CDR1 and CDR2 are GTSNPN and SVGIG (reference sequence). This CDR3 has 13 residues. DNA of the CDR3: TGTGCCTGGAACCCGGGACAGGGTAATGGCTACACCTTC. Its translation is CAWNPGQGNGYTF.

The sample holds one count of this clone. The chain combines TRBV7-9 with TRBJ2-1, with TRBD2 matching 7 bases. The J segment lost 4 bases and the V segment lost 8 bases, leaving 5 bases of the junction unmatched. Germline lookup yields CDR1 SEHNR and CDR2 FQNEAQ (reference sequence). The CDR3 extends over 13 amino acids. The CDR3, as DNA: TGTGCCAGCGGGAGGGCCAGTTACAATGAGCAGTTCTTC. Its translation: CASGRASYNEQFF.

The chain recombines TRBV20-1 with TRBJ2-7, with 7 positions matching TRBD2. CDR3 length: 11 residues. Germline lookup yields CDR1 DFQATT and CDR2 SNEGSKA (reference sequence). DNA of the CDR3: TGCAGCGGCGGGAGTAACTACGAGCAGTACTTC. It translates to CSGGSNYEQYF.

The V call is TRBV5-4, the J call TRBJ1-4, with D maybe TRBD1 (5 bases). There are 15 residues in the CDR3. The V end was cut by 4 bases, the J end by 3 bases, with 13 bases between. CDR1 and CDR2 (germline): SGHNT, YYREEE (reference sequence). The CDR3 DNA is TGTGCCAGCAGCACCCGGGGGGAGGCTAATGAAAAACTGTTTTTT. This sequence encodes CASSTRGEANEKLFF.

The chain joins TRBV19 to TRBJ2-3; TRBD2 agrees at 10 bases. Germline V gene sequence: CDR1 LNHDA, CDR2 SQIVND (reference sequence). This CDR3 is 14 amino acids long. The ends lost 7 bases at V and 3 bases at J; junction bases unmatched: 4. This CDR3 reads CASMTSGHTDTQYF. The CDR3 DNA follows: TGTGCCAGTATGACTAGCGGGCATACAGATACGCAGTATTTT.

The rearrangement links TRBV15 to TRBJ2-7, with TRBD1 matching over 8 bases. The germline gives CDR1 LNHNV, CDR2 YYDKDF (reference sequence). This CDR3 region has 17 residues. The junction had 14 bases not matched to a gene; V was cut back by 3 bases and J by 4 bases. The CDR3 region is CATSSGTGFVRVYEQYF. CDR3 in DNA: TGTGCCACCAGCAGCGGGACAGGTTTCGTCCGGGTGTACGAGCAGTACTTC.

This clone was picked up a small number of times. DNA for the CDR3: TGTGCCAGCAGCTTCACCCAGGGTGAGGAAAAACTGTTTTTT. Its protein product is CASSFTQGEEKLFF. This sequence joins TRBV5-6 and TRBJ1-4, with a weak D call TRBD1 (5 bases). V lost 2 bases to trimming and J lost 8 bases, with 13 bases between them. CDR3 length: 14 amino acids. CDR1 is SGHDT, CDR2 YYEEEE, per germline.

The table lists this clone with a few counts. The chain links TRBV4-3 to TRBJ2-5, with TRBD2 as a possible D gene (6 bases). There are 17 residues in the CDR3. Germline V gene lookup returns CDR1 LGHNA and CDR2 YSLEER. The V end lost 1 base, the J end lost 6 bases, and 21 bases lay between the germline ends. CDR3 loop: CASSQAIGGNEIKTQYF. The CDR3, as DNA: TGCGCCAGCAGCCAAGCTATCGGCGGGAATGAGATTAAGACCCAGTACTTC.

The rearrangement uses TRBV18 and TRBJ2-2, with TRBD2 as a possible D gene (5 bases). The germline V and J ends were trimmed by 3 bases and 11 bases, with 19 bases remaining between them. Germline V CDR1 and CDR2: KGHSH, LQKENI. This CDR3 has 15 amino acids. The CDR3 region is CASSPKLDGLGELFF. The CDR3 DNA follows: TGTGCCAGCTCACCCAAGCTCGACGGACTCGGAGAGCTGTTTTTT.